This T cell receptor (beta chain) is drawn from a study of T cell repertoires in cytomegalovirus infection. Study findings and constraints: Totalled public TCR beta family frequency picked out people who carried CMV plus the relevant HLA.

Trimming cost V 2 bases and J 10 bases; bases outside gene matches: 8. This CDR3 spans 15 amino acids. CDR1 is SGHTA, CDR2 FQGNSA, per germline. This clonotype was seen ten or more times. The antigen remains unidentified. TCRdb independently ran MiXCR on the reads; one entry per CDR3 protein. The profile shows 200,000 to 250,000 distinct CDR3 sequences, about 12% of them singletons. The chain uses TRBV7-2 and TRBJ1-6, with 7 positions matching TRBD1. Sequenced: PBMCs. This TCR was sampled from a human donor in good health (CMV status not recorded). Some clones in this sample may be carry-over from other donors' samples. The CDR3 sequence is CASSLNLGGLSPLHF. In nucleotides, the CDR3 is TGTGCCAGCAGCTTAAATCTAGGGGGCTTATCACCCCTCCACTTT.